The clone carrying this T cell receptor (beta chain) was detected many times. Antigen: not known. This sample is part of a study of HIV-infected children after antiretroviral therapy interruption. On the study more broadly: Children had CD4+ above 500, viral load below 50 copies/ml, either treatment arm. Study results and caveats: The Gini coefficient of naive CD4+ repertoires rose, returning to baseline by 3 years. Naive CD4+ CDR3 sharing between time points fell after interruption began. The CD45RA+ naive sort may contain some EMRA or stem memory cells.

V was cut by 4 bases and J by 0 bases, with 19 bases left in between. Germline CDR1 is SGHVS and CDR2 is FQNEAQ. CDR3 length: 18 amino acids. Treatment meaning: PENTA 11 planned treatment interruption arm or continuous ART arm. RNA-based 3' RACE libraries used unique molecular identifiers. Via MiXCR, TCRdb re-called the 3' RACE reads, giving one row per CDR3 protein. The sample contains about 89,000 distinct CDR3 sequences, 5.5% to 8.5% of which appear only once. Sequencing was performed on CD45RA+ CD4+ T cells from PBMCs, pooled from several time points, taken from a donor given antiretroviral therapy, either interrupted or continuous. Subset defined: naive CD4+ CD45RA+ CD45RO- T cells. The source is a pool of human donors with HIV. The V call is TRBV7-8, the J call TRBJ2-1; D may be TRBD2 (6 bases). DNA of the CDR3: TGTGCCAGCAGCTGGCTTCCGGGACTCTTTAGCTCCTACAATGAGCAGTTCTTC. Translating gives CASSWLPGLFSSYNEQFF. The whole variable domain, filled in from reference TRBV7-8 and TRBJ2-1, reads GAGVSQSPRYKVAKRGQDVALRCDPISGHVSLFWYQQALGQGPEFLTYFQNEAQLDKSGLPSDRFFAERPEGSVSTLKIQRTQQEDSAVYLCASSWLPGLFSSYNEQFFGPGTRLTVL.